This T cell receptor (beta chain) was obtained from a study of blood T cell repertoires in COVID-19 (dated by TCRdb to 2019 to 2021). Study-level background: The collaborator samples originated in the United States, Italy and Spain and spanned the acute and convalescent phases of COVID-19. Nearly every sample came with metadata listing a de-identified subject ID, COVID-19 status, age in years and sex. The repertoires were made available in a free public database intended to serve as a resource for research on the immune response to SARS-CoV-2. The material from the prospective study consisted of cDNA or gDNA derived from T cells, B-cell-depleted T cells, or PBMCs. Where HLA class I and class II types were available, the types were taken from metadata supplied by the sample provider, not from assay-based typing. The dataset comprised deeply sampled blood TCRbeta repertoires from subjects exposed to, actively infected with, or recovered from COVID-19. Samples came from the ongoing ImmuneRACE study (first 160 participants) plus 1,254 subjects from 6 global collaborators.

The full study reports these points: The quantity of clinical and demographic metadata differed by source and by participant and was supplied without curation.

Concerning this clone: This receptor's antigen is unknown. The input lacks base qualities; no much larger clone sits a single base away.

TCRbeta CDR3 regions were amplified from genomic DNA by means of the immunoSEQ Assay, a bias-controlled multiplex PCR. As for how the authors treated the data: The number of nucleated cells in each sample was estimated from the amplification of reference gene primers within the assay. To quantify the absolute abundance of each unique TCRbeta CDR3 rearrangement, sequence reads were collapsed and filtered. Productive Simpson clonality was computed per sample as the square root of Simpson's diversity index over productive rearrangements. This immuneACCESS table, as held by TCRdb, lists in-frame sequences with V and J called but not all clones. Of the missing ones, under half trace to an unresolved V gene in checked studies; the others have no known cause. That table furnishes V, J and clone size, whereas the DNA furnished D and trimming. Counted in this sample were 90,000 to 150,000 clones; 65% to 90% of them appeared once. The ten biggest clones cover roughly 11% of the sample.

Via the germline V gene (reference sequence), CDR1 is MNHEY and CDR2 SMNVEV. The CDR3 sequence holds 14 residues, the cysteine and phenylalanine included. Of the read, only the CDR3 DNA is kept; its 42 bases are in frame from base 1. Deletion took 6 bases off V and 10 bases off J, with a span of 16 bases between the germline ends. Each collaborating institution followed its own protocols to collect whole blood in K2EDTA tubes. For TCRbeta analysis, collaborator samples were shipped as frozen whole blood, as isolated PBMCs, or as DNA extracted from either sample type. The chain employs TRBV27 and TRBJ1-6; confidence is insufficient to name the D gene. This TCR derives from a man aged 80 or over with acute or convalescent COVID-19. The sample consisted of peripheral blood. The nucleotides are TGTGCCAGCAGCCTCGGGGTAGGAGACTCACCCCTCCACTTT. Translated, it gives CASSLGVGDSPLHF.